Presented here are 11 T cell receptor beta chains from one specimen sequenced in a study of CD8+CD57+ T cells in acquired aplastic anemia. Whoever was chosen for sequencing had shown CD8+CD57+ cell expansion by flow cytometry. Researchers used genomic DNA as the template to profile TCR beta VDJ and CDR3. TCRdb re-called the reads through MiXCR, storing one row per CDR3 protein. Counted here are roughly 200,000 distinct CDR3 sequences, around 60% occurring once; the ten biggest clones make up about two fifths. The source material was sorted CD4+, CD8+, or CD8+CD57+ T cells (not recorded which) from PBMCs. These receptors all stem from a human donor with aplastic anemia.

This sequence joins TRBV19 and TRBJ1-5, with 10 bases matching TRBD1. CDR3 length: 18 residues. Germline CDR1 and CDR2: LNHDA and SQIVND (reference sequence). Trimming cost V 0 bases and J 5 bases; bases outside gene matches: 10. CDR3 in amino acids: CASSIETGGYHPYQPQHF. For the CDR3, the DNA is TGTGCCAGTAGTATAGAGACAGGGGGCTACCACCCTTATCAGCCCCAGCATTTT.

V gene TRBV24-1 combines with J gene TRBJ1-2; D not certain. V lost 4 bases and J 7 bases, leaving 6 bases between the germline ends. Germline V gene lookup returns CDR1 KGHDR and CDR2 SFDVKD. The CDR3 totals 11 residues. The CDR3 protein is CATSDIGGYTF. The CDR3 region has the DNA TGTGCCACCAGTGACATTGGTGGCTACACCTTC.

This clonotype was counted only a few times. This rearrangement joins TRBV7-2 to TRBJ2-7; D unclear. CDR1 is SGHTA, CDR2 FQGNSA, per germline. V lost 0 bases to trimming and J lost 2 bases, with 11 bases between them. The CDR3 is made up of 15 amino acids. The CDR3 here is CASSLAPDSPYEQYF. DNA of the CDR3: TGTGCCAGCAGCTTAGCGCCGGATAGTCCCTACGAGCAGTACTTC.

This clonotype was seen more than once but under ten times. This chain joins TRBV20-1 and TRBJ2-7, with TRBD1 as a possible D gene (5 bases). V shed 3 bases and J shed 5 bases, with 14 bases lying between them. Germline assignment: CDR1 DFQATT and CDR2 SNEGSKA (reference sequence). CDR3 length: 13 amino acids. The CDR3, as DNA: TGCAGTGCTAGCAGGGAAATGTGGGACGAGCAGTACTTC. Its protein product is CSASREMWDEQYF.

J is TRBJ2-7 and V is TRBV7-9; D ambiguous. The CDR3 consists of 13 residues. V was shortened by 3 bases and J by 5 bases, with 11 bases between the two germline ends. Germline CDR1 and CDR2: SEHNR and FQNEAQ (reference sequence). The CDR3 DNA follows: TGTGCCAGCAGCTTGGAAGGGATTCACGAGCAGTACTTC. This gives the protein CASSLEGIHEQYF.

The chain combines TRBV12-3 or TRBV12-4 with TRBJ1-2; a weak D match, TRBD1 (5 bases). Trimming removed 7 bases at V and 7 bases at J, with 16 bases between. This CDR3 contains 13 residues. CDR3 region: CASTPAGQGGYTF. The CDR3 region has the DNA TGTGCCAGCACCCCTGCGGGGCAGGGTGGCTACACCTTC.

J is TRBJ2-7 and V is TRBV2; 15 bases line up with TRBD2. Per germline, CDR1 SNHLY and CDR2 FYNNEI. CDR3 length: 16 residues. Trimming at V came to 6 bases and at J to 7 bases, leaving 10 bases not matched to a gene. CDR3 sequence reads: CASSQVSGLAGGEQYF. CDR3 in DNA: TGTGCCAGCAGCCAAGTCTCGGGACTAGCGGGAGGTGAGCAGTACTTC.

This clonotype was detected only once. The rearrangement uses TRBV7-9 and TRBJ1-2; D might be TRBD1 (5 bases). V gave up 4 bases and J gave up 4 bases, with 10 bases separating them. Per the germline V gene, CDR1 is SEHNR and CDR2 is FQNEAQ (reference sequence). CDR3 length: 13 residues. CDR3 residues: CASSSGLAYGYTF. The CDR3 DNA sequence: TGTGCCAGCAGCTCAGGGTTGGCCTATGGCTACACCTTC.

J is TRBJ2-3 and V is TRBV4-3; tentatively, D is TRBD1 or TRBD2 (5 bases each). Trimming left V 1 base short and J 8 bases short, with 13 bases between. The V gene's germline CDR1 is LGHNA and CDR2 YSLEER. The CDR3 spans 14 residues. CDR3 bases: TGCGCCAGCAGCCAAGGGGAAATGGGGACTACGCAGTATTTT. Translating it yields CASSQGEMGTTQYF.

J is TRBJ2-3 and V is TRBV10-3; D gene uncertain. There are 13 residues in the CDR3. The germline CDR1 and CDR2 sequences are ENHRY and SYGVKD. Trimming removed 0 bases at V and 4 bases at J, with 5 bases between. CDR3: CAISESYSDTQYF. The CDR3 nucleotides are TGTGCCATCAGTGAGTCCTATTCAGATACGCAGTATTTT.

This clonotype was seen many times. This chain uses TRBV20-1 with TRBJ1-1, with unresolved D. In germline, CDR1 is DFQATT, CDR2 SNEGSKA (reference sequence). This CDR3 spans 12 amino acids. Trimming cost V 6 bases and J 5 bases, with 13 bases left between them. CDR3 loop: CSAPMAETEAFF. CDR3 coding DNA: TGCAGTGCCCCCATGGCTGAGACTGAAGCTTTCTTT.